A selection of T cell receptor beta chains follows, all from one sample in a study of blood T cell repertoires in COVID-19. Assay used: immunoSEQ multiplex PCR; TCRdb lists only in-frame clones, some missing. The table has fewer than 150,000 clones, 85% to 90% seen once. Sequenced input: peripheral blood. All receptors derive from a middle-aged woman with acute or convalescent COVID-19. The CDR3 runs from the conserved cysteine through the conserved F or W. The D gene is left open where the match is weak. Size values are once, few and many counts, or a class for expanded clones, and some rows have none.

clone size | D gene | J gene | V gene | CDR3 protein | CDR3 DNA
few | . | TRBJ1-6 | TRBV14 | CASSQEIEGNSPLHF | TGTGCCAGCAGCCAAGAAATTGAGGGAAATTCACCCCTCCACTTT
. | TRBD2 | TRBJ2-2 | TRBV5-6 | CASSTYVLAGFGELFF | TGTGCCAGCAGCACATATGTCCTAGCGGGGTTCGGGGAGCTGTTTTTT
. | TRBD2 | TRBJ2-1 | TRBV11-3 | CASSLSGSNEQFF | TGTGCCAGCAGCTTAAGCGGGAGCAATGAGCAGTTCTTC
. | TRBD1 | TRBJ1-1 | TRBV19 | CASSRTTGGRTEAFF | TGTGCCAGTAGTAGGACAACAGGGGGGAGGACTGAAGCTTTCTTT
. | TRBD2 | TRBJ2-1 | TRBV6-5 | CASSYPISGGYNEQFF | TGTGCCAGCAGTTACCCCATTAGCGGGGGGTACAATGAGCAGTTCTTC
. | TRBD1 | TRBJ1-2 | TRBV6-6 | CASSRAGTGGFNYGYTF | TGTGCCAGCAGTCGAGCCGGGACAGGAGGATTTAACTATGGCTACACCTTC
. | TRBD2 | TRBJ2-7 | TRBV28 | CASSLGLAYEQYF | TGTGCCAGCAGTTTAGGACTAGCCTACGAGCAGTACTTC
once | . | TRBJ1-1 | TRBV29-1 | CSVVSGSTEAFF | TGCAGCGTTGTGTCGGGGAGCACTGAAGCTTTCTTT
. | . | TRBJ1-2 | TRBV6-2/TRBV6-3 | CASSSQGYYGYTF | TGTGCCAGCAGTTCCCAGGGGTACTATGGCTACACCTTC
. | TRBD1 | TRBJ2-2 | TRBV7-8 | CATSGTANTGELFF | TGTGCTACCTCGGGGACAGCGAACACCGGGGAGCTGTTTTTT
. | . | TRBJ2-7 | TRBV18 | CASSRSSYEQYF | TGTGCCAGCTCACGGAGCTCCTACGAGCAGTACTTC
. | TRBD1 | TRBJ1-6 | TRBV6-5 | CASSYSTGGYNSPLHF | TGTGCCAGCAGTTACTCGACAGGGGGCTATAATTCACCCCTCCACTTT
. | TRBD2 | TRBJ2-1 | TRBV7-3 | CASSLQPSGAPLF | TGTGCCAGCAGCCTACAACCTAGCGGGGCCCCCCTCTTC
. | . | TRBJ1-4 | TRBV6-6 | CASSPSEPNEKLFF | TGTGCCAGCAGTCCTTCCGAGCCTAATGAAAAACTGTTTTTT
. | TRBD1 | TRBJ1-1 | TRBV23-1 | CASSRTGGKGTEAFF | TGCGCCAGCAGTAGGACAGGGGGGAAGGGCACTGAAGCTTTCTTT
. | . | TRBJ2-5 | TRBV7-2 | CASSRRKGGGVETQYF | TGTGCCAGCAGCCGTAGAAAGGGGGGAGGGGTGGAGACCCAGTACTTC
. | TRBD1 | TRBJ2-2 | TRBV29-1 | CSVEGQGAGGELFF | TGCAGCGTTGAGGGACAGGGGGCGGGCGGGGAGCTGTTTTTT
. | . | TRBJ2-1 | TRBV7-3 | CASSVGGARGSYNEQFF | TGTGCCAGCAGCGTGGGGGGGGCCCGCGGCTCCTACAATGAGCAGTTCTTC
. | . | TRBJ2-2 | TRBV5-3 | CARRYRLTNTGELFF | TGTGCCAGAAGATATAGACTTACTAACACCGGGGAGCTGTTTTTT
. | TRBD2 | TRBJ2-7 | TRBV7-9 | CASSSSGSSSYEQYF | TGTGCCAGCAGCTCTAGCGGGAGTAGCTCCTACGAGCAGTACTTC
once | TRBD2 | TRBJ2-3 | TRBV11-3 | CASSPSGGRTDTQYF | TGTGCCAGCAGCCCTAGCGGGGGGCGCACAGATACGCAGTATTTT
. | . | TRBJ2-5 | TRBV15 | CATSRDRGKVQETQYF | TGTGCCACCAGCAGAGATCGGGGGAAGGTCCAAGAGACCCAGTACTTC
. | . | TRBJ2-1 | TRBV13 | CASSFRTGGPLVDEQFF | TGTGCCAGCAGCTTCAGAACCGGGGGGCCCCTCGTCGATGAGCAGTTCTTC
. | TRBD2 | TRBJ2-1 | TRBV4-3 | CASSQKGLAVSSYNEQFF | TGCGCCAGCAGCCAAAAGGGACTAGCGGTTTCCTCCTACAATGAGCAGTTCTTC
. | TRBD1 | TRBJ1-1 | TRBV19 | CASTKDRAVTEAFF | TGTGCCAGTACCAAGGACAGGGCGGTCACTGAAGCTTTCTTT
. | . | TRBJ1-2 | TRBV5-8 | CASSLGGGAYGYTF | TGTGCCAGCAGCTTGGGTGGTGGGGCATATGGCTACACCTTC
. | . | TRBJ2-2 | TRBV6-5 | CASSYFPQGRSGELFF | TGTGCCAGCAGTTACTTCCCCCAGGGGAGAAGCGGGGAGCTGTTTTTT
. | TRBD2 | TRBJ2-3 | TRBV9 | CASSVAVPGLAGVEDTQYF | TGTGCCAGCAGCGTAGCTGTCCCGGGACTAGCGGGAGTGGAAGATACGCAGTATTTT
. | . | TRBJ2-7 | TRBV19 | CASSMGRKSYEQYF | TGTGCCAGTAGTATGGGCCGAAAATCCTACGAGCAGTACTTC
. | . | TRBJ2-1 | TRBV7-3 | CASSSSLLNEQFF | TGTGCCAGCAGCTCCTCTTTACTCAATGAGCAGTTCTTC
. | . | TRBJ2-2 | TRBV29-1 | CSVGGTGVFTGELFF | TGCAGCGTTGGGGGAACGGGGGTTTTCACCGGGGAGCTGTTTTTT
. | TRBD1 | TRBJ1-2 | TRBV6-5 | CASRTGSDGGYGYTF | TGTGCCAGCCGGACAGGGAGCGATGGAGGCTATGGCTACACCTTC
. | . | TRBJ1-1 | TRBV4-1 | CASSPGFGTEAFF | TGCGCCAGCAGCCCGGGTTTCGGCACTGAAGCTTTCTTT
. | TRBD1 | TRBJ1-2 | TRBV7-8 | CASSRRGTGGVGYTF | TGTGCCAGCAGCCGGAGGGGGACAGGGGGAGTCGGCTACACCTTC
. | . | TRBJ1-2 | TRBV19 | CASSTNRGDYGYTF | TGTGCCAGTAGCACCAACCGGGGGGACTATGGCTACACCTTC
. | . | TRBJ1-1 | TRBV5-1 | CASSQRGTEAFF | TGCGCCAGCAGCCAGAGGGGGACTGAAGCTTTCTTT
. | TRBD1 | TRBJ2-7 | TRBV6-6 | CASSYYGDRNYEQYF | TGTGCCAGCAGTTACTACGGGGACAGGAACTACGAGCAGTACTTC
once | TRBD1 | TRBJ2-5 | TRBV6-5 | CASSYQGARGETQYF | TGTGCCAGCAGTTACCAGGGGGCCAGGGGGGAGACCCAGTACTTC
. | . | TRBJ1-2 | TRBV19 | CASSIHQDRYGYTF | TGTGCCAGTAGTATTCACCAGGATCGATATGGCTACACCTTC
. | TRBD1 | TRBJ1-1 | TRBV7-2 | CASSFGQGAYSEAFF | TGTGCCAGCAGCTTCGGACAGGGGGCTTATAGTGAAGCTTTCTTT
. | . | TRBJ1-6 | TRBV11-2 | CASSRRRGGMGSPLHF | TGTGCCAGCAGCAGACGACGGGGGGGGATGGGCTCACCCCTCCACTTT